This TCR beta chain was sequenced during a study of blood T cell repertoires in COVID-19. Across the study: The United States, Italy and Spain provided the acute and convalescent COVID-19 samples. T cells, B-cell-depleted T cells, or PBMCs supplied cDNA or gDNA.

The germline CDR1 and CDR2 sequences are LGHDT and YNNKEL (reference sequence). The V and J ends lost 5 bases and 1 base respectively, with 11 bases between them. CDR3 length equals 14 residues. Per the original methods: Using reference gene primer amplification, nucleated cell counts were estimated. Measured with immunoSEQ multiplex PCR; TCRdb has only the in-frame clones, and not every one. V and J calls and clone size are as listed in that table; D and trimming were resolved from the DNA. The sample has fewer than 250,000 clones; over 80% are singletons. This clonotype was sampled from a woman between 55 and 75 years old with active or convalescent COVID-19. The V gene is TRBV3-1 (or the pseudogene TRBV3-2), the J gene TRBJ2-5; D is perhaps TRBD1 (5 bases). The material sequenced was peripheral blood. CDR3 nucleotide sequence: TGTGCCAGCAGCGACCGACAGACCCAAGAGACCCAGTACTTC. Translation: CASSDRQTQETQYF.